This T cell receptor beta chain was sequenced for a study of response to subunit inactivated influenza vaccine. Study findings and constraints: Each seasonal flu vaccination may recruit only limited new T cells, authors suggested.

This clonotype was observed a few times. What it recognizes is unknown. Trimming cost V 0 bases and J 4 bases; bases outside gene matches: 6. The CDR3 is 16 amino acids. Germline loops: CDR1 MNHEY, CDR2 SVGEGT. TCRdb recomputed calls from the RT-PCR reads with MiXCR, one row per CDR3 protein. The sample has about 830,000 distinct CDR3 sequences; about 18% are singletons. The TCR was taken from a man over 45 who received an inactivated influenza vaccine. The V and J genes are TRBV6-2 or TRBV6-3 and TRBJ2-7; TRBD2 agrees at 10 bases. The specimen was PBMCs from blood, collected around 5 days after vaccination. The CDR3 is CASSYSERGGPYEQYF. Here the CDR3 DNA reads TGTGCCAGCAGTTACTCCGAGCGGGGGGGCCCATACGAGCAGTACTTC.